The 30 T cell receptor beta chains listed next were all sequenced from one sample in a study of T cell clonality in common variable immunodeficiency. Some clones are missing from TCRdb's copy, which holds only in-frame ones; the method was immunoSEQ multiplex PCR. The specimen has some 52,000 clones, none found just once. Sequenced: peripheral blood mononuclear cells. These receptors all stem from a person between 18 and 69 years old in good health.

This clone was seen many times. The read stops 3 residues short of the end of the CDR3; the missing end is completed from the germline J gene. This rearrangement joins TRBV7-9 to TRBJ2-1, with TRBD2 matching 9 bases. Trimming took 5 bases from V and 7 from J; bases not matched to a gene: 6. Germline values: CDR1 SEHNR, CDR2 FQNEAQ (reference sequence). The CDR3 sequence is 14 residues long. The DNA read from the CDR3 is TGTGCCAGCAGCAACGGCGGACTAGCGAATGAG. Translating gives CASSNGGLANE. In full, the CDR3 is CASSNGGLANEQFF.

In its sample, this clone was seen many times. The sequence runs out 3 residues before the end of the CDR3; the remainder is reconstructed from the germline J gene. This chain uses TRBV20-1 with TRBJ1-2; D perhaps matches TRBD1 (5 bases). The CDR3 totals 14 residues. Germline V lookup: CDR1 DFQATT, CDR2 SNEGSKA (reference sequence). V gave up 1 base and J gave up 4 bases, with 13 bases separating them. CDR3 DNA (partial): TGCAGTGCTAGAGCGGAAGGGAGGGGCTATGGC. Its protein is CSARAEGRGYG. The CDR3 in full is CSARAEGRGYGYTF.

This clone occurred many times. The CDR3 reads CSARRSMNTEAFF. CDR3 bases read: TGCAGTGCTAGACGGTCCATGAACACTGAA. This rearrangement joins TRBV20-1 to TRBJ1-1; D not resolved. The sequenced fragment ends 3 residues before the CDR3 boundary, so the rest is inferred from the germline J gene. Germline V gene lookup returns CDR1 DFQATT and CDR2 SNEGSKA (reference sequence). The V end lost 2 bases, the J end lost 0 bases, and 7 bases lay between the germline ends. The CDR3 contains 13 residues.

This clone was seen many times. CDR3 amino acids: CASSPVKSSYNEQFF. The covered CDR3 bases are TGTGCCAGCAGCCCAGTTAAAAGCTCCTACAATGAG. V usage is TRBV7-8 and J usage is TRBJ2-1; D call uncertain. The sequenced fragment ends 3 residues before the CDR3 boundary, so the rest is inferred from the germline J gene. The germline V gene has CDR1 SGHVS and CDR2 FQNEAQ. The V end was cut by 5 bases, the J end by 0 bases, with 11 bases between. CDR3 length: 15 residues.

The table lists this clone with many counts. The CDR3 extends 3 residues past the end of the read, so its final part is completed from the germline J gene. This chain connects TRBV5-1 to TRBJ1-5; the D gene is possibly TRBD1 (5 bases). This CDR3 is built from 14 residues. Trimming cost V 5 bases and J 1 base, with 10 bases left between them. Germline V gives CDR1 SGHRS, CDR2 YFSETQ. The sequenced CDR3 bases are TGCGCCAGCAGTCAAGGGGAGAGCAATCAGCCC. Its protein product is CASSQGESNQP. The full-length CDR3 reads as CASSQGESNQPQHF.

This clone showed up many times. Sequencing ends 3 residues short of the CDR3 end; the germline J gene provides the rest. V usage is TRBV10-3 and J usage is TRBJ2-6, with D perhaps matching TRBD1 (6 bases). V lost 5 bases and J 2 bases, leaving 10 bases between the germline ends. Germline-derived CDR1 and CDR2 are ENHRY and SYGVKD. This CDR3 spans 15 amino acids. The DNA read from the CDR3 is TGTGCCATCAGTTATCGGGACACTGGGGCCAACGTC. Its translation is CAISYRDTGANV. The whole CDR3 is CAISYRDTGANVLTF.

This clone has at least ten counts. CDR3 protein: CSALGLAENTQYF. The sequenced part of the CDR3 DNA is TGCAGTGCTCTAGGACTAGCGGAAAATACG. The chain carries TRBV20-1 and TRBJ2-3; 10 bases align to TRBD2. The CDR3 end lies 3 residues beyond the end of the read and is filled in from the germline J gene. Germline values: CDR1 DFQATT, CDR2 SNEGSKA (reference sequence). The CDR3 has 13 amino acids. Germline trimming cut 5 bases from V and 7 bases from J; bases unmatched to any gene: 6.

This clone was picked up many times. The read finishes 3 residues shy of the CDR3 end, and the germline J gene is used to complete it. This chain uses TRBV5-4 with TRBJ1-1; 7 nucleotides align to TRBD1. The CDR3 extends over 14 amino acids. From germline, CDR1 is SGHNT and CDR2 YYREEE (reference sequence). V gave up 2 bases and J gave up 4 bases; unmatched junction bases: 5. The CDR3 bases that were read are TGTGCCAGCAGCTTATTAGGGGGCCGCACTGAA. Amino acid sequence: CASSLLGGRTE. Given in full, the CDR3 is CASSLLGGRTEAFF.

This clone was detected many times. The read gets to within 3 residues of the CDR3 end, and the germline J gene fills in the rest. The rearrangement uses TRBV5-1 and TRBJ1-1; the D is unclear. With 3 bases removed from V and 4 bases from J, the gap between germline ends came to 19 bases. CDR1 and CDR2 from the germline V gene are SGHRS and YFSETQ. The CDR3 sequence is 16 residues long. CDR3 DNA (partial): TGCGCCAGCAGCTCAGCGAGTCTCGGAGGTTCCACTGAA. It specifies CASSSASLGGSTE. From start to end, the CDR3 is CASSSASLGGSTEAFF. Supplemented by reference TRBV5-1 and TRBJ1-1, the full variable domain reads KAGVTQTPRYLIKTRGQQVTLSCSPISGHRSVSWYQQTPGQGLQFLFEYFSETQRNKGNFPGRFSGRQFSNSRSEMNVSTLELGDSALYLCASSSASLGGSTEAFFGQGTRLTVV.

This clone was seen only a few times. CDR3 DNA, as far as it was read: TGTGCCAGCAGCCGTAGGACTAGCGGCACAGATACG. This codes for CASSRRTSGTDT. In full, the CDR3 reads CASSRRTSGTDTQYF. The chain couples TRBV7-9 to TRBJ2-3; 9 bases map to TRBD2. The read stops 3 residues short of the end of the CDR3; the missing end is completed from the germline J gene. Germline CDR1 reads SEHNR; CDR2 reads FQNEAQ (reference sequence). Trimming at V came to 5 bases and at J to 1 base, leaving 4 bases not matched to a gene. The CDR3 contains 15 residues.

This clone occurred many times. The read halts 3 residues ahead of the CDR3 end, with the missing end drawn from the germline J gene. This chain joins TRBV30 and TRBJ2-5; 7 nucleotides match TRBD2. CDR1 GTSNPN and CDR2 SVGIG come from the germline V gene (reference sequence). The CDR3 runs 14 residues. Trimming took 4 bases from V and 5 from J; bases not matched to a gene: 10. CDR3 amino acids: CAWIPSGMYETQYF. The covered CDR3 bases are TGTGCCTGGATACCAAGCGGGATGTACGAGACC. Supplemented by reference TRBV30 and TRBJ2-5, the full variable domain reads SQTIHQWPATLVQPVGSPLSLECTVEGTSNPNLYWYRQAAGRGLQLLFYSVGIGQISSEVPQNLSASRPQDRQFILSSKKLLLSDSGFYLCAWIPSGMYETQYFGPGTRLLVL.

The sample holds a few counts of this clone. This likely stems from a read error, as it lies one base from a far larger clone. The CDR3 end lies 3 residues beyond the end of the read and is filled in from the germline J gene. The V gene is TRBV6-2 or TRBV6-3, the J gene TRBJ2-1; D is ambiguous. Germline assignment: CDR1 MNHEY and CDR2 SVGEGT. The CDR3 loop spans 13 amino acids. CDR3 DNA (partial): TGTGCCGGCAGTACCAGCTCCTACAATGAG. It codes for CAGSTSSYNE. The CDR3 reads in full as CAGSTSSYNEQFF.

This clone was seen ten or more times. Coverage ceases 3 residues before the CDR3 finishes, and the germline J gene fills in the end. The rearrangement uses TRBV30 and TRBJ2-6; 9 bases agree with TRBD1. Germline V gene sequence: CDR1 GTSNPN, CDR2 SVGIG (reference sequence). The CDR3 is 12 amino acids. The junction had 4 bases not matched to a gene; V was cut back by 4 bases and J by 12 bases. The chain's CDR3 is CAWMTGGVVLTF. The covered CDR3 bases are TGTGCCTGGATGACAGGGGGGGTCGTC.

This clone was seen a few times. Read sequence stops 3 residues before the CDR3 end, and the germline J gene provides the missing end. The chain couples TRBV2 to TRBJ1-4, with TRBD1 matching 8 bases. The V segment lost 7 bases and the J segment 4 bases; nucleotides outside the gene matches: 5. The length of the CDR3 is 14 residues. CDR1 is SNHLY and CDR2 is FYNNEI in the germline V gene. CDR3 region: CASIDDRGNEKLFF. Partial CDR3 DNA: TGTGCCAGCATCGACGACAGGGGTAATGAAAAA.

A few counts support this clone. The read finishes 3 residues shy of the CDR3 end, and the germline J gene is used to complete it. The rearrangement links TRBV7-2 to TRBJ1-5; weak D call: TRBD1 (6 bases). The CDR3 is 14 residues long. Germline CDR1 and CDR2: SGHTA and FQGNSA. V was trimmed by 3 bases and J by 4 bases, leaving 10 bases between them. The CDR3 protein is CASSLWGLNQPQHF. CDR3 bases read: TGTGCCAGCAGCTTGTGGGGGCTTAATCAGCCC.

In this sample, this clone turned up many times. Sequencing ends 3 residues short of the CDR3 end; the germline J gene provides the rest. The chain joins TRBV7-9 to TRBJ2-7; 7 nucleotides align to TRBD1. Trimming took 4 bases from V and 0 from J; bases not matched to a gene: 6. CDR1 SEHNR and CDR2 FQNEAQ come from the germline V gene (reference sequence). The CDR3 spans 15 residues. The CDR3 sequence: CASSYGDSVSYEQYF. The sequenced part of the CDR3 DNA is TGTGCCAGCAGCTACGGGGACAGCGTCTCCTACGAG.

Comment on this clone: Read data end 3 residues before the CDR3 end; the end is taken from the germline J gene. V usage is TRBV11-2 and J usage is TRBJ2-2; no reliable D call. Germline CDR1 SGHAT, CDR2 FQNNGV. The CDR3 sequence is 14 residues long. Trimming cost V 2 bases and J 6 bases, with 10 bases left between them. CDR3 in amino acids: CASSLLVSAGELFF. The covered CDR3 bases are TGTGCCAGCAGCTTACTAGTCTCGGCCGGGGAG. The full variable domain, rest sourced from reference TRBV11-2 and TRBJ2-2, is EAGVAQSPRYKIIEKRQSVAFWCNPISGHATLYWYQQILGQGPKLLIQFQNNGVVDDSQLPKDRFSAERLKGVDSTLKIQPAKLEDSAVYLCASSLLVSAGELFFGEGSRLTVL.

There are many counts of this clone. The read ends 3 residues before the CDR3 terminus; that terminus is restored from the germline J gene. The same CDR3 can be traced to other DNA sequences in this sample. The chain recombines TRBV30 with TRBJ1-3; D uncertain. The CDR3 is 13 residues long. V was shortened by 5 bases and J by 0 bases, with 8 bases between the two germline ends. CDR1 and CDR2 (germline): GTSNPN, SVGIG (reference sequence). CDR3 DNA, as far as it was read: TGTGCCTGGGACAAGTTCTCTGGAAACACC. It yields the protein CAWDKFSGNT. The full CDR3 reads CAWDKFSGNTIYF.

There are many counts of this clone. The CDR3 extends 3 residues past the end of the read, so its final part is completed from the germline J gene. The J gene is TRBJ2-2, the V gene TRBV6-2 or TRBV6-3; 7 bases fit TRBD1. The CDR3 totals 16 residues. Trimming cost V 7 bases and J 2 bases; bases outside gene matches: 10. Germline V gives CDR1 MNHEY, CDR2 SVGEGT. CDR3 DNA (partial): TGTGCCAGCACCCAGGACAGGCCTTTAAACACCGGGGAG. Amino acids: CASTQDRPLNTGE. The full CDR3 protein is CASTQDRPLNTGELFF.

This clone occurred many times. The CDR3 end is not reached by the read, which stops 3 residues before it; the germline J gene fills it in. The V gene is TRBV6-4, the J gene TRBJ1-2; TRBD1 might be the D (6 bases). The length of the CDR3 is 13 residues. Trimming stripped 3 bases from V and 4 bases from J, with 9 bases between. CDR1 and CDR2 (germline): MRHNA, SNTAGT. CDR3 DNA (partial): TGTGCCAGCAGTGAAGAGACAGGCTATGGC. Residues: CASSEETGYG. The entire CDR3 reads CASSEETGYGYTF.

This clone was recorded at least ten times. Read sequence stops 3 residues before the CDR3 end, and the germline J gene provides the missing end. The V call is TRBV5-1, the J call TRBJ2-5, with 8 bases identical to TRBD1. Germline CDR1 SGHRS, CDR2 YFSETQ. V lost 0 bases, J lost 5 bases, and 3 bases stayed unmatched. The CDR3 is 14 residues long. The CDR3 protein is CASSLGQGLETQYF. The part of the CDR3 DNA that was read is TGCGCCAGCAGCTTGGGACAGGGGCTGGAGACC.

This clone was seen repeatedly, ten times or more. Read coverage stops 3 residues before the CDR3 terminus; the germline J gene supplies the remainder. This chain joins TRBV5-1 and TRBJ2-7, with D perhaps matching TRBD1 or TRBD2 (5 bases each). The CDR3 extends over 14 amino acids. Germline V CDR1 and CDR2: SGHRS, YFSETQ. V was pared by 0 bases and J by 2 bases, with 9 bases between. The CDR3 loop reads CASSLGQGAYEQYF. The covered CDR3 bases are TGCGCCAGCAGCTTGGGGCAGGGAGCCTACGAG. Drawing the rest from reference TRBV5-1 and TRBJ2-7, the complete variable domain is KAGVTQTPRYLIKTRGQQVTLSCSPISGHRSVSWYQQTPGQGLQFLFEYFSETQRNKGNFPGRFSGRQFSNSRSEMNVSTLELGDSALYLCASSLGQGAYEQYFGPGTRLTVT.

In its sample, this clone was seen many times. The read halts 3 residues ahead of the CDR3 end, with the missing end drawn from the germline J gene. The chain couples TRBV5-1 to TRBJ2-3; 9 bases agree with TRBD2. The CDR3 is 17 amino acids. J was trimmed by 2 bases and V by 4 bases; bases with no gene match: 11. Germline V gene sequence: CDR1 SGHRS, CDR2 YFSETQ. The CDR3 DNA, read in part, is TGCGCCAGCAGCCAAGACCATAGCGGGAGCCTCACAGATACG. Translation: CASSQDHSGSLTDT. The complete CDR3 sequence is CASSQDHSGSLTDTQYF.

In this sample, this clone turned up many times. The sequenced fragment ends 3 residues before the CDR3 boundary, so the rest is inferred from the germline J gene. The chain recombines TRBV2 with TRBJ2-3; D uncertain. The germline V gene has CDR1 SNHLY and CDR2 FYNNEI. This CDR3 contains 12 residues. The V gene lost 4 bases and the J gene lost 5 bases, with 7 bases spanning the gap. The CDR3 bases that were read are TGTGCCAGCAGTGTACGGGTAGATACG. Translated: CASSVRVDT. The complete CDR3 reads CASSVRVDTQYF.

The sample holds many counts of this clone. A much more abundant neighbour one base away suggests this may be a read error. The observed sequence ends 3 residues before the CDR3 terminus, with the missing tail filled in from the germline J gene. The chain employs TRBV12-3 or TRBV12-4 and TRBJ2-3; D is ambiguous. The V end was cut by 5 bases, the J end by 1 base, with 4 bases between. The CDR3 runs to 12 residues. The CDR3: CASSQGTDTQYF. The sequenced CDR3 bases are TGTGCCAGCAGTCAGGGCACAGATACG.

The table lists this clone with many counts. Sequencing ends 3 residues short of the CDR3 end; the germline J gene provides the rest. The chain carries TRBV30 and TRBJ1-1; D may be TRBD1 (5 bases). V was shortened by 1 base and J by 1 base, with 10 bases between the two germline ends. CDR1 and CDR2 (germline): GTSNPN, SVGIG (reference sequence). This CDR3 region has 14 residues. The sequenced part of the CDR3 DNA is TGTGCCTGGAGTGGATACGACAGGAACACTGAA. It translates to CAWSGYDRNTE. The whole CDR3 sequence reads CAWSGYDRNTEAFF.

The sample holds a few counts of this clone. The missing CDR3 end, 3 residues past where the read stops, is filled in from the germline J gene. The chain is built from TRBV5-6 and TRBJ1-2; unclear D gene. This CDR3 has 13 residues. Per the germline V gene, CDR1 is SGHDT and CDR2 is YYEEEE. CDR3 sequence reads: CASRRDIGHGYTF. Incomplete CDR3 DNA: TGTGCCAGCAGGCGTGATATAGGGCACGGC. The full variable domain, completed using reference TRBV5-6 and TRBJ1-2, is DAGVTQSPTHLIKTRGQQVTLRCSPKSGHDTVSWYQQALGQGPQFIFQYYEEEERQRGNFPDRFSGHQFPNYSSELNVNALLLGDSALYLCASRRDIGHGYTFGSGTRLTVV.

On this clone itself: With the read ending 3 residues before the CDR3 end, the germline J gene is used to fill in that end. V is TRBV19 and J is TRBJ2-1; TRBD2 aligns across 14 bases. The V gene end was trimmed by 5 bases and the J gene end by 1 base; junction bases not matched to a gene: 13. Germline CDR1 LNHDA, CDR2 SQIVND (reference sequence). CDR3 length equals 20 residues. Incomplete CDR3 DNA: TGTGCCAGTAGTTTCGGGACTAGCGGGAGTTTCTGGGGGTCCTACAATGAG. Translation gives CASSFGTSGSFWGSYNE. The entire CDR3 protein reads CASSFGTSGSFWGSYNEQFF.

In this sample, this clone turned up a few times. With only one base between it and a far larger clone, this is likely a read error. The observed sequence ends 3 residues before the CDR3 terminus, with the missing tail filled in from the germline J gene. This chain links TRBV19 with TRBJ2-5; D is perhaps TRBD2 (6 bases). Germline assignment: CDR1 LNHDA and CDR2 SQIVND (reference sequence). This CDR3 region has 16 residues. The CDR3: CATSMLAGTRGETQYF. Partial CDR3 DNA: TGTGCCACTAGTATGCTTGCGGGAACCCGAGGAGAGACC.

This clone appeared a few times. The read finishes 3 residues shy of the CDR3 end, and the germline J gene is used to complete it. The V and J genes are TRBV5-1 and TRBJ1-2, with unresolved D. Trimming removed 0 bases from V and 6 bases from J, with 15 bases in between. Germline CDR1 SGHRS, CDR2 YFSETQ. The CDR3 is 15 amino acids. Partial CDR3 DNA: TGCGCCAGCAGCTTGGCCGGGTTCCGCTGGGATGGC. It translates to CASSLAGFRWDG. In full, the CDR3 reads CASSLAGFRWDGYTF. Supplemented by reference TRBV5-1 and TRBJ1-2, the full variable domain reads KAGVTQTPRYLIKTRGQQVTLSCSPISGHRSVSWYQQTPGQGLQFLFEYFSETQRNKGNFPGRFSGRQFSNSRSEMNVSTLELGDSALYLCASSLAGFRWDGYTFGSGTRLTVV.